This TCR beta chain was captured by sequencing in a study of radiation and T cells in renal cell carcinoma (dated by TCRdb to about 2020). Study-level background: Samples were obtained from a clinical trial, in which 15 Gy stereotactic body radiation therapy was delivered to primary renal cell carcinomas and nephrectomy was performed 4 weeks later. Across all 55 or so samples, around 4,000,000 unique CDR3 nucleotide sequences encoding approximately 3,000,000 unique CDR3 amino acid sequences were identified. In total, 50 to 55 samples underwent TCR beta sequencing: some 26 tumors plus 27 peripheral blood samples. Results the study describes overall, beyond this receptor: With a single-armed trial design, the study had no way to address how radiation dose or scheduling affects the TCR repertoire. Tracking of blood repertoire dynamics stopped at three to four weeks after treatment, with no follow-up past that point. Top tumor clonotypes rose in blood from baseline to 2 weeks post-radiation, then contracted by 4 weeks, suggesting transient expansion of tumor-resident clones. Because pretreatment tumor biopsies were not available, the baseline intratumoral presence of clonotypes could not be determined.

In the germline V gene (reference sequence), CDR1 corresponds to SEHNR and CDR2 to FQNEAQ. Including cysteine and phenylalanine, the CDR3 has 16 amino acids. The DNA shown is the 48-base CDR3, in frame from base 1. Trimming removed 5 bases from V and 14 bases from J, leaving 25 bases between the germline ends. A word on this clone: This clone's antigen is unknown. Within one base of it there is no much larger clone, and no base qualities were kept.

Interpreted using the paper, the time point label stands for: baseline pretreatment blood. The label giving this sample's treatment or condition can be read as: 15 Gy SBRT to primary tumor, nephrectomy 4 weeks later. Serial peripheral blood from radiation-treated patients was sampled at baseline, 2 weeks and 4 weeks after SBRT to track tumor-enriched clonotypes. All patients had renal cell carcinoma with clear cell pathology. Genomic DNA for TCR sequencing was prepared using the QIAamp DNA Blood Mini Kit (Qiagen). The analyses included just those samples that passed every quality control check. The immunoSEQ kit was used, according to the manufacturer's recommendations, to generate TCR beta libraries from genomic DNA. To prepare libraries, a first multiplex PCR with proprietary primers was run, followed by a second PCR that added unique barcodes, and a bead cleanup was done after each round. A kit-provided positive control reaction and a negative control reaction were included in every sample batch. The final libraries underwent checking on an Agilent 4200 TapeStation D1000 ScreenTape, volumetric pooling, and quantification by qPCR. Sequencing ran on an Illumina NextSeq500 with a MidOutput 150-cycle cartridge, using 156 Read1 and 15 Index1 cycles with kit custom primers. The pooled library was loaded at roughly 1 pM, and roughly 18% PhiX control was spiked in. The study's own analysis went as follows. The vendor-processed data were analyzed in R, and a clonotype was defined as all T cells that share the same CDR3 nucleotide sequence. For clone abundance analyses, frequencies were normalized to the 10,000 most abundant clones in each sample. Public T cell clones, which averaged fewer than five per sample, were excluded before analysis. Tumor-enriched and baseline blood-enriched clonotypes were defined by at least a 32-fold difference in abundance between compartments. A beta-binomial differential abundance model was applied to find clonotypes that expanded or contracted between blood time points. Tumor-blood repertoire similarity was measured with the Baroni-Urbani and Buser coefficient, and group comparisons used two-tailed Wilcoxon tests in R. As stored in TCRdb, this immuneACCESS dataset retains in-frame rearrangements with V and J assigned. A fraction of the clones does not appear; measured against another copy, unresolved V genes explain less than half of the discrepancy, and the remainder lacks a known reason. Clone size and the V and J calls come from that table; the DNA yielded D and trimming. The sample data list roughly 120,000 clones, and around 80% of these were observed just once. The biggest ten clones account for less than 3.5% of the sample.

Sequenced material: blood, taken from a patient whose treatment included radiotherapy and nephrectomy. The clonotype comes from a woman aged 55-69 years with renal cell carcinoma. This receptor chain uses TRBV7-9 and TRBJ1-6, with the D gene not clear enough to name. Here is the DNA: TGTGCCAGCAGCCACTCCGCGTCTACGAGTGAGAAGGCCCTCCACTTT. This translates into CASSHSASTSEKALHF.